Presented here are 9 T cell receptor beta chains from one specimen sequenced in a study of breast tumors, draining lymph nodes, adjacent tissues. TCRdb re-called the multiplex PCR reads with MiXCR, one entry per CDR3 protein. The data contain 25,000 to 40,000 distinct CDR3 sequences, 63% of them singletons. Source material: breast tumor tissue. The receptors derive from a female donor with breast cancer. Some clones in this sample may be carry-over from other donors' samples.

This clonotype was detected ten times or more. V gene TRBV18 combines with J gene TRBJ2-1; 13 nucleotides match TRBD2. Germline values: CDR1 KGHSH, CDR2 LQKENI. After removal of 3 bases from V and 10 bases from J, the junction contained 6 bases not matched to a gene. CDR3 length: 15 residues. This CDR3 is CASSPLLAGGREQFF. DNA of the CDR3: TGTGCCAGCTCACCCCTACTAGCGGGGGGGAGGGAGCAGTTCTTC.

By frequency in the sample, this clonotype is medium-sized. A single base separates this from a much larger clone, so it may be a read error. The chain links TRBV20-1 to TRBJ2-7; TRBD1 aligns across 7 bases. The CDR3 has 14 amino acids. Germline CDR1 is DFQATT and CDR2 is SNEGSKA (reference sequence). The V gene end was trimmed by 5 bases and the J gene end by 6 bases; junction bases not matched to a gene: 13. The CDR3, as DNA: TGCAGTGCTTATTTACAGGGGACGAACTCCGAGCAGTACTTC. Translating gives CSAYLQGTNSEQYF.

The V and J genes are TRBV7-2 and TRBJ1-5, with a tentative D call TRBD1 (6 bases). Germline CDR1 SGHTA, CDR2 FQGNSA. This CDR3 is built from 16 residues. V was cut by 2 bases and J by 3 bases, with 14 bases left in between. The CDR3 nucleotides read TGTGCCAGCAGCTTAAACAGGGACGGTTACAATCAGCCCCAGCATTTT. Protein sequence: CASSLNRDGYNQPQHF.

The chain joins TRBV7-8 to TRBJ2-5; D possibly uses TRBD1 or TRBD2 (5 bases each). Germline V gene lookup returns CDR1 SGHVS and CDR2 FQNEAQ. V lost 5 bases and J lost 3, with 10 bases in between. The CDR3 has 13 amino acids. The CDR3 region is CASSPRGEETQYF. Here the CDR3 DNA reads TGTGCCAGCAGCCCGAGGGGTGAAGAGACCCAGTACTTC.

The rearrangement joins TRBV9 to TRBJ2-7, with 8 bases that match TRBD1. The V gene's germline CDR1 is SGDLS and CDR2 YYNGEE. This CDR3 contains 15 residues. Trimming at V came to 4 bases and at J to 5 bases, leaving 11 bases not matched to a gene. The CDR3 spells CASSTIGQGPHEQYF. CDR3 coding DNA: TGTGCCAGCAGCACCATTGGACAGGGTCCCCACGAGCAGTACTTC.

In its sample, this clonotype was seen once. J is TRBJ2-5 and V is TRBV7-2, with TRBD2 identical over 9 bases. Losses at the gene ends were 0 bases for V and 5 bases for J; bases not matched to a gene: 4. Germline V gene lookup returns CDR1 SGHTA and CDR2 FQGNSA. The CDR3 sequence is 15 residues long. CDR3 bases: TGTGCCAGCAGCTTAGCGCGCGGGGGGGGTGAGACCCAGTACTTC. Translation: CASSLARGGGETQYF.

The rearrangement joins TRBV4-3 to TRBJ1-2, with TRBD1 identical over 7 bases. The germline gives CDR1 LGHNA, CDR2 YSLEER. J gave up 5 bases and V 3 bases, and 3 bases lay outside the gene matches. This CDR3 has 13 residues. DNA of the CDR3: TGCGCCAGCAGCCATAACAGGGGATATGGCTACACCTTC. Translation gives CASSHNRGYGYTF.

The V gene is TRBV7-6, the J gene TRBJ1-4; no reliable D call. V dropped 0 bases and J dropped 3 bases, with 8 bases sitting between them. The CDR3 sequence is 15 residues long. Germline assignment: CDR1 SGHVS and CDR2 FNYEAQ. The CDR3 sequence: CASSLAAGPNEKLFF. CDR3 nucleotides: TGTGCCAGCAGCTTAGCGGCAGGACCTAATGAAAAACTGTTTTTT.

J is TRBJ2-1 and V is TRBV5-8, with D perhaps TRBD2 (6 bases). Germline V gene lookup returns CDR1 SGHTS and CDR2 YDEGEE. The germline V and J ends were trimmed by 5 bases and 0 bases, with 27 bases remaining between them. The CDR3 is made up of 20 amino acids. CDR3 sequence: CASSPPGASLQSSSYNEQFF. The CDR3 nucleotides read TGTGCCAGCAGTCCTCCGGGAGCATCGTTGCAGTCGAGCTCCTACAATGAGCAGTTCTTC.